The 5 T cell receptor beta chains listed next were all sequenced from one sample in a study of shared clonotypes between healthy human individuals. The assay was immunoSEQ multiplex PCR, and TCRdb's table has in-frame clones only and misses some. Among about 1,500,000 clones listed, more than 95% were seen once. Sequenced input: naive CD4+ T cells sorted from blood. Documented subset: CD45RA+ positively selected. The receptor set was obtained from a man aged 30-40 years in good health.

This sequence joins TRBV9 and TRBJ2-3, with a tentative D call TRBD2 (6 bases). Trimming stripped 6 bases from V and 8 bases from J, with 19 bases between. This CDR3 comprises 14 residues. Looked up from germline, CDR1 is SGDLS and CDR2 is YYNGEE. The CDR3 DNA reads TGTGCCAGCACCCAACGGGGGAACTGGGGTACGCAGTATTTT. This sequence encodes CASTQRGNWGTQYF.

This CDR3 reads CASSQGQFF. In DNA form, the CDR3 reads TGTGCCAGCAGCCAAGGGCAGTTCTTC. V and J are TRBV14 and TRBJ2-1; unclear D gene. V dropped 1 base and J dropped 12 bases, with 1 base sitting between them. This CDR3 has 9 residues. Germline V CDR1 and CDR2: SGHDN, FVKESK.

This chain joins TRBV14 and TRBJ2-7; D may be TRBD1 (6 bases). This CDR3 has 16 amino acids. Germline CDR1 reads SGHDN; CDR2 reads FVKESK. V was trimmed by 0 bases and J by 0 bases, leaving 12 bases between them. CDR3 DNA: TGTGCCAGCAGCCAAGATGTAACAGGGCTCTCCTACGAGCAGTACTTC. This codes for CASSQDVTGLSYEQYF. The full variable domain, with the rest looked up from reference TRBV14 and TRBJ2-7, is EAGVTQFPSHSVIEKGQTVTLRCDPISGHDNLYWYRRVMGKEIKFLLHFVKESKQDESGMPNNRFLAERTGGTYSTLKVQPAELEDSGVYFCASSQDVTGLSYEQYFGPGTRLTVT.

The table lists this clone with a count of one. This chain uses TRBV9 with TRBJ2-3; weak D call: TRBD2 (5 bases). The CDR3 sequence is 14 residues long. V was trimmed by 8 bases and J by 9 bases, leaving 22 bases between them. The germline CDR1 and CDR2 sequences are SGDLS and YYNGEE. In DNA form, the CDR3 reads TGTGCCAGTAGTCCTGACCAGCGGAGCCCAACGCAGTATTTT. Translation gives CASSPDQRSPTQYF.

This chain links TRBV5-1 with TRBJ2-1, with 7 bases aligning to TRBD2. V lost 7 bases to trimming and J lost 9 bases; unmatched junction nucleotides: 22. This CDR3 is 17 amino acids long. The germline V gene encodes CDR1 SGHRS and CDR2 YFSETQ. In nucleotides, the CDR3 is TGCGCCAGCGCGATACGCGGGGCGCTTACTAGCGTCGCTGAGCAGTTCTTC. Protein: CASAIRGALTSVAEQFF.